The 11 T cell receptor beta chains reported below all come from one sample, sequenced in a study of cytomegalovirus exposure and HLA in healthy donors. TCRdb's table, derived via immunoSEQ multiplex PCR, lists solely in-frame clones and lacks some. The sample shows roughly 140,000 clones, around nine tenths of them seen only once. Sequencing was performed on PBMCs. Receptors were obtained from a woman younger than 35 in good health and CMV-seropositive.

The chain combines TRBV6-1 with TRBJ1-1; possibly TRBD1 for D (6 bases). The CDR3 is made up of 13 amino acids. Germline CDR1 is MNHNS and CDR2 is SASEGT. V was pared by 6 bases and J by 4 bases, with 12 bases between. CDR3: CASRTGGGTEAFF. The CDR3 DNA sequence: TGTGCCAGCAGGACAGGCGGCGGCACTGAAGCTTTCTTT.

This clone has just one count. V usage is TRBV7-8 and J usage is TRBJ1-5; D call uncertain. Germline V gene sequence: CDR1 SGHVS, CDR2 FQNEAQ. Trimming pared 1 base from V and 6 bases from J, leaving 16 bases between. CDR3 length: 16 amino acids. CDR3 bases: TGTGCCAGCAGCTTAGGGACTCCGACTTCGTCTCAGCCCCAGCATTTT. Translating it yields CASSLGTPTSSQPQHF. Combining the CDR3 with reference TRBV7-8 and TRBJ1-5 gives the whole variable domain GAGVSQSPRYKVAKRGQDVALRCDPISGHVSLFWYQQALGQGPEFLTYFQNEAQLDKSGLPSDRFFAERPEGSVSTLKIQRTQQEDSAVYLCASSLGTPTSSQPQHFGDGTRLSIL.

V gene TRBV29-1 combines with J gene TRBJ2-1; tentatively, D is TRBD2 (5 bases). The CDR3 totals 14 residues. Trimming removed 4 bases at V and 0 bases at J, with 10 bases between. Per the germline V gene, CDR1 is SQVTM and CDR2 is ANQGSEA. CDR3 sequence (DNA): TGCAGCGTTGGGACTCCTCCCTCCTACAATGAGCAGTTCTTC. Protein product: CSVGTPPSYNEQFF.

CDR3 in amino acids: CASSLLDRGQIGGELFF. DNA for the CDR3: TGCGCCAGCAGCTTGTTGGACAGGGGGCAAATTGGCGGGGAGCTGTTTTTT. This chain uses TRBV5-1 with TRBJ2-2; TRBD1 agrees at 11 bases. J gave up 7 bases and V 1 base, and 9 bases lay outside the gene matches. Germline V gives CDR1 SGHRS, CDR2 YFSETQ. The CDR3 sequence is 17 residues long.

This sequence joins TRBV30 and TRBJ1-1, with D perhaps matching TRBD1 (6 bases). Germline loops: CDR1 GTSNPN, CDR2 SVGIG (reference sequence). The CDR3 sequence is 16 residues long. The V gene lost 3 bases and the J gene lost 1 base, with 18 bases spanning the gap. CDR3 sequence reads: CAWRQRFQGWNTEAFF. Written as DNA, the CDR3 is TGTGCCTGGAGGCAAAGATTCCAGGGGTGGAACACTGAAGCTTTCTTT. Drawing the rest from reference TRBV30 and TRBJ1-1, the complete variable domain is SQTIHQWPATLVQPVGSPLSLECTVEGTSNPNLYWYRQAAGRGLQLLFYSVGIGQISSEVPQNLSASRPQDRQFILSSKKLLLSDSGFYLCAWRQRFQGWNTEAFFGQGTRLTVV.

The rearrangement joins TRBV28 to TRBJ2-3; TRBD2 might be the D (6 bases). The CDR3 length is 16 residues. Trimming removed 6 bases at V and 0 bases at J, with 16 bases between. Germline loops: CDR1 MDHEN, CDR2 SYDVKM. The DNA of the CDR3 is TGTGCCAGCAGCCGCAGCCGTAGCGGTAGCACAGATACGCAGTATTTT. Amino acid sequence: CASSRSRSGSTDTQYF.

The rearrangement joins TRBV9 to TRBJ2-5; 7 bases match TRBD1. J gave up 3 bases and V 0 bases, and 11 bases lay outside the gene matches. Germline CDR1 reads SGDLS; CDR2 reads YYNGEE. The CDR3 totals 17 residues. CDR3 in amino acids: CASSVGELTGWEETQYF. For the CDR3, the DNA is TGTGCCAGCAGCGTAGGAGAGTTGACAGGGTGGGAAGAGACCCAGTACTTC.

This rearrangement joins TRBV9 to TRBJ2-7; the D gene is possibly TRBD1 (5 bases). V was pared by 2 bases and J by 6 bases, with 15 bases between. CDR3 length: 14 amino acids. Germline V gene data show CDR1 as SGDLS and CDR2 as YYNGEE. As DNA, the CDR3 is TGTGCCAGCAGCGTGGGGCTAGACGTCCGCGAGCAGTACTTC. Its translation: CASSVGLDVREQYF.

The chain's CDR3 is CASSPYAGSTEAFF. CDR3 DNA sequence: TGTGCCAGCAGTCCTTATGCAGGGTCCACTGAAGCTTTCTTT. V gene TRBV27 combines with J gene TRBJ1-1; TRBD1 might be the D (5 bases). With 5 bases removed from V and 4 bases from J, the gap between germline ends came to 14 bases. Germline V gene lookup returns CDR1 MNHEY and CDR2 SMNVEV (reference sequence). The length of the CDR3 is 14 residues.

This chain connects TRBV6-1 to TRBJ1-4; TRBD1 matches at 7 bases. The J segment lost 4 bases and the V segment lost 5 bases, leaving 7 bases of the junction unmatched. Germline V lookup: CDR1 MNHNS, CDR2 SASEGT. The CDR3 consists of 15 residues. This chain's CDR3 is CASSQRTGFNEKLFF. CDR3 in DNA: TGTGCCAGCAGTCAAAGGACAGGATTTAATGAAAAACTGTTTTTT.

The V gene is TRBV9, the J gene TRBJ2-2, with 8 bases that match TRBD2. V was pared by 3 bases and J by 4 bases, with 8 bases of the junction left unmatched. CDR1 is SGDLS, CDR2 YYNGEE, per germline. This CDR3 has 16 residues. DNA for the CDR3: TGTGCCAGCAGCGAATCCGGGACTAGGATCACCGGGGAGCTGTTTTTT. This gives the protein CASSESGTRITGELFF.